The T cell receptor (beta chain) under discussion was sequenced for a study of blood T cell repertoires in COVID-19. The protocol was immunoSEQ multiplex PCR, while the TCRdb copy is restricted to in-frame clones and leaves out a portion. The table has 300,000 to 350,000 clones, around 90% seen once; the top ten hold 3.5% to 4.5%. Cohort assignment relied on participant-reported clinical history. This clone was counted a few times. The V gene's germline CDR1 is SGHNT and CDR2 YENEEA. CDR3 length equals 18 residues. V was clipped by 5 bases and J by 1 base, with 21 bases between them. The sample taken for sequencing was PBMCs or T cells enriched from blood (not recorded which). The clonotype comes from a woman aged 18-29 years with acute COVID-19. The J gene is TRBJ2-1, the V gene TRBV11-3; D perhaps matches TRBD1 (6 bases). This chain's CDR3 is CASSLHGGPEPSYNEQFF. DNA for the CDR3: TGTGCCAGCAGCCTCCATGGGGGCCCCGAGCCGTCCTACAATGAGCAGTTCTTC.